This T cell receptor (beta chain) emerged from a study of early T cells in non-severe SARS-CoV-2 infection. Across the whole study: Sequencing of unsorted whole blood was done on bulk RNA, leaving chains unpaired. General study results and limits: VDJdb matches were skewed toward anti-spike CD8 T cell responses.

Researchers tagged individual cDNA molecules with unique molecular identifiers. TCRdb reprocessed the 5' RACE reads via MiXCR and lists one record per CDR3 protein. The sample holds tens of thousands of distinct CDR3 sequences, around 5.6% seen once. This clonotype is termed large (0.1 to 1%). The antigen is unknown. The CDR3 sequence is 15 residues long. The germline V gene has CDR1 LGHNA and CDR2 YSLEER. Trimming cost V 0 bases and J 0 bases, with 6 bases left between them. Material for sequencing was whole blood. The chain carries TRBV4-3 and TRBJ1-3, with D hard to call. This receptor was obtained from an adult who was a healthcare worker with PCR-confirmed SARS-CoV-2 infection or an uninfected control (not recorded which). The CDR3 DNA reads as TGCGCCAGCAGCCAAGATACGGGCTCTGGAAACACCATATATTTT. Protein product: CASSQDTGSGNTIYF.